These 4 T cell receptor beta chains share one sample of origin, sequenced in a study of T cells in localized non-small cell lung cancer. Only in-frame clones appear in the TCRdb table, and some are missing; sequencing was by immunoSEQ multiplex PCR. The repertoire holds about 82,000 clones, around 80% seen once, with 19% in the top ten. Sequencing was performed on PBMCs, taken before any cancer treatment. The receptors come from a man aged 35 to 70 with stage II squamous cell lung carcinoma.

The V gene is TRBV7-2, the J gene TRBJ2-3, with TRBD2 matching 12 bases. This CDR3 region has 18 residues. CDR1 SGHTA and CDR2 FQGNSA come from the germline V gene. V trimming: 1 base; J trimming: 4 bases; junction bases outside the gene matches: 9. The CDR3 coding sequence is TGTGCCAGCAGCTTAGAGGCTAGCGGGGGGGCCAGTTCAGATACGCAGTATTTT. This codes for CASSLEASGGASSDTQYF.

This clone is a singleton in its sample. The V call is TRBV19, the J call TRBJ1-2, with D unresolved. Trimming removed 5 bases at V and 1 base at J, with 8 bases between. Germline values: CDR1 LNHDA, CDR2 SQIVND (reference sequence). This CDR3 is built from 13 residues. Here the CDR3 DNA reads TGTGCCAGTAGTGAGGTGATTAACTATGGCTACACCTTC. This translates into CASSEVINYGYTF.

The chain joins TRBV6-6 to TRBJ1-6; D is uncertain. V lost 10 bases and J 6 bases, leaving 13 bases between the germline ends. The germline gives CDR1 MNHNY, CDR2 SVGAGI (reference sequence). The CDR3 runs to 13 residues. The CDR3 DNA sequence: TGTGCCACCCTTCGGGAAAGTAATTCACCCCTCCACTTT. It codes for CATLRESNSPLHF.

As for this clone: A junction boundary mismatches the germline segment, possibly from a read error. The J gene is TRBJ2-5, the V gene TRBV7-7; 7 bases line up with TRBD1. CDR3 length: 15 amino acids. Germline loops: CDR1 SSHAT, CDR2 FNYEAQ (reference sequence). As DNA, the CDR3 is TGTGCTAGCAGCTTAAATCCCAGGGGGCAAGAGACCCAGTACTTC. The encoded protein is CASSLNPRGQETQYF.